Shown below are 22 T cell receptor beta chains from a single sample sequenced in a study of CD8 T cells in ankylosing spondylitis. A single record per CDR3 protein comes from TCRdb applying MiXCR to the 5' RACE reads. The table records approximately 150,000 distinct CDR3 sequences, roughly a third of them present only once. The source material was synovial fluid, either unsorted or a sorted T cell fraction (not recorded which). The source is a male donor with ankylosing spondylitis.

The rearrangement joins TRBV6-1 to TRBJ1-1; 7 bases are a match to TRBD1. The trim removed 8 bases at V and 2 bases at J, leaving 17 bases unmatched. Per the germline V gene, CDR1 is MNHNS and CDR2 is SASEGT. CDR3 length equals 17 residues. CDR3 DNA sequence: TGTGCCAGCCGCAAGACCGGGACAGCAAAAGACAACACTGAAGCTTTCTTT. Protein product: CASRKTGTAKDNTEAFF.

The chain carries TRBV7-9 and TRBJ1-4, with 9 bases fitting TRBD1. Germline CDR1 is SEHNR and CDR2 is FQNEAQ (reference sequence). The CDR3 is made up of 15 amino acids. Trimming took 5 bases from V and 5 from J; bases not matched to a gene: 6. CDR3 region: CASSPRQGGNEKLFF. CDR3 bases: TGTGCCAGCAGCCCGCGACAGGGGGGAAATGAAAAACTGTTTTTT.

J is TRBJ1-3 and V is TRBV3-1; D not resolved. This CDR3 has 14 residues. V lost 3 bases, J lost 6 bases, and 12 bases lay in between. Germline assignment: CDR1 LGHDT and CDR2 YNNKEL (reference sequence). In nucleotides, the CDR3 is TGTGCCAGCAGCCAGGGGAAACCGCCAAACACCATATATTTT. Amino acids: CASSQGKPPNTIYF.

Only a few counts were recorded for this clonotype. The V call is TRBV2, the J call TRBJ2-7; 7 bases line up with TRBD1. Trimming at V came to 6 bases and at J to 4 bases, leaving 9 bases not matched to a gene. From germline, CDR1 is SNHLY and CDR2 FYNNEI. The CDR3 covers 14 residues. CDR3: CASRDRQGSYEQYF. CDR3 sequence (DNA): TGTGCCAGCAGGGATAGACAGGGCTCTTACGAGCAGTACTTC.

The chain recombines TRBV5-1 with TRBJ1-1; D not resolved. This CDR3 has 14 amino acids. Germline V gene lookup returns CDR1 SGHRS and CDR2 YFSETQ. The V gene lost 8 bases and the J gene lost 3 bases, with 17 bases spanning the gap. The CDR3: CARWGEGGYTEAFF. The CDR3 DNA follows: TGCGCCAGATGGGGAGAGGGAGGGTACACTGAAGCTTTCTTT.

This clonotype was counted a few times. The chain carries TRBV5-1 and TRBJ1-2; TRBD1 matches 9 bases. V dropped 1 base and J dropped 6; count of bases not matched to a gene: 7. CDR3 length: 15 residues. Looked up from germline, CDR1 is SGHRS and CDR2 is YFSETQ. The CDR3 DNA follows: TGCGCCAGCAGCTTGTCTACAGGGGGCGCAGATGGCTACACCTTC. It yields the protein CASSLSTGGADGYTF.

The chain joins TRBV11-1 to TRBJ2-1; TRBD1 is a possible D gene (5 bases). The CDR3 totals 13 residues. Germline V lookup: CDR1 SGHAT, CDR2 FQDESV (reference sequence). The V end lost 5 bases, the J end lost 11 bases, and 16 bases lay between the germline ends. The CDR3 region is CASSGMDNRKQFF. In nucleotides, the CDR3 is TGTGCCAGCAGCGGCATGGACAATCGAAAGCAGTTCTTC.

The chain links TRBV5-4 to TRBJ2-7; 9 nucleotides match TRBD2. The CDR3 runs to 16 residues. J lost 0 bases, V lost 4 bases, and 8 bases had no gene match. Germline CDR1 reads SGHNT; CDR2 reads YYREEE (reference sequence). CDR3 loop: CASSPGTSKSSYEQYF. As DNA, the CDR3 is TGTGCCAGCAGCCCCGGGACTAGCAAGAGCTCCTACGAGCAGTACTTC.

The chain carries TRBV5-1 and TRBJ2-3; TRBD2 matches at 9 bases. J lost 5 bases, V lost 1 base, and 11 bases had no gene match. Germline CDR1 SGHRS, CDR2 YFSETQ. CDR3 length: 17 amino acids. CDR3 in DNA: TGCGCCAGCAGCTTGTTCGCAGCGGGAGGTGGAGGAGATACGCAGTATTTT. Its translation is CASSLFAAGGGGDTQYF.

This clonotype was detected a few times. The chain links TRBV28 to TRBJ1-5; TRBD1 agrees at 8 bases. V trimming: 5 bases; J trimming: 3 bases; junction bases outside the gene matches: 3. CDR1 and CDR2 (germline): MDHEN, SYDVKM. CDR3 length equals 14 residues. CDR3 sequence: CASSLTGANQPQHF. CDR3 DNA sequence: TGTGCCAGCAGTCTGACAGGGGCCAATCAGCCCCAGCATTTT.

The chain couples TRBV12-3 or TRBV12-4 to TRBJ2-1; D may correspond to TRBD1 or TRBD2 (5 bases each). This CDR3 region has 14 residues. Trimming left V 1 base short and J 8 bases short, with 12 bases between. The CDR3 protein is CASSLGDPGDEQFF. The CDR3, as DNA: TGTGCCAGCAGTTTAGGGGACCCCGGCGATGAGCAGTTCTTC.

The V and J genes are TRBV28 and TRBJ2-1; D may be TRBD2 (6 bases). Looked up from germline, CDR1 is MDHEN and CDR2 is SYDVKM. This CDR3 has 15 residues. The V end was cut by 5 bases, the J end by 1 base, with 12 bases between. CDR3 in DNA: TGTGCCAGCAGTAACTTAGCGGCTTCCTACAATGAGCAGTTCTTC. Residues: CASSNLAASYNEQFF.

This clonotype was detected only a few times. V is TRBV12-3 or TRBV12-4 and J is TRBJ1-4; 9 nucleotides align to TRBD1. V trimming: 6 bases; J trimming: 14 bases; junction bases outside the gene matches: 10. There are 13 residues in the CDR3. CDR3 in DNA: TGTGCCAGCAGACCGGACAGGGGACCAGAGCTGTTTTTT. It codes for CASRPDRGPELFF.

This clonotype appeared a few times. V gene TRBV20-1 combines with J gene TRBJ2-3; either TRBD1 or TRBD2 may supply D (5 bases each). Trimming left V 6 bases short and J 6 bases short, with 13 bases between. This CDR3 has 12 residues. Looked up from germline, CDR1 is DFQATT and CDR2 is SNEGSKA (reference sequence). CDR3 coding DNA: TGCAGTGCCACCGGGACCATCGATACGCAGTATTTT. This gives the protein CSATGTIDTQYF.

The chain joins TRBV5-1 to TRBJ1-3, with a weak D call TRBD1 (6 bases). The CDR3 has 15 residues. The V end was cut by 3 bases, the J end by 0 bases, with 10 bases between. Looked up from germline, CDR1 is SGHRS and CDR2 is YFSETQ. The CDR3 is CASSSTGNSGNTIYF. CDR3 bases: TGCGCCAGCAGCTCGACAGGCAACTCTGGAAACACCATATATTTT.

This chain uses TRBV20-1 with TRBJ1-5; TRBD1 might be the D (5 bases). Trimming stripped 4 bases from V and 7 bases from J, with 17 bases between. Germline-derived CDR1 and CDR2 are DFQATT and SNEGSKA (reference sequence). The CDR3 spans 14 residues. The DNA for the CDR3 is TGCAGTGCTAACCCCGTCCCGGGGACCCAGCCCCAGCATTTT. It translates to CSANPVPGTQPQHF.

This clonotype came up many times. The rearrangement joins TRBV18 to TRBJ2-3; D is undetermined. The CDR3 loop spans 13 amino acids. Per germline, CDR1 KGHSH and CDR2 LQKENI. The ends were cut back, 2 bases at V and 2 bases at J, with 5 bases in the middle. CDR3: CASSPDFTDTQYF. CDR3 DNA sequence: TGTGCCAGCTCACCAGACTTCACAGATACGCAGTATTTT. Based on the CDR3 plus reference TRBV18 and TRBJ2-3, the full variable domain is NAGVMQNPRHLVRRRGQEARLRCSPMKGHSHVYWYRQLPEEGLKFMVYLQKENIIDESGMPKERFSAEFPKEGPSILRIQQVVRGDSAAYFCASSPDFTDTQYFGPGTRLTVL.

This clonotype was counted a few times. The V call is TRBV18, the J call TRBJ2-2; unclear D gene. V was cut by 2 bases and J by 4 bases, with 2 bases left in between. Per germline, CDR1 KGHSH and CDR2 LQKENI. This CDR3 is 12 amino acids long. Written as DNA, the CDR3 is TGTGCCAGCTCACCAATCACCGGGGAGCTGTTTTTT. Translated: CASSPITGELFF.

The sample holds a few counts of this clonotype. The V gene is TRBV28, the J gene TRBJ2-7; 8 bases are a match to TRBD2. Germline CDR1 and CDR2: MDHEN and SYDVKM. This CDR3 contains 13 residues. Losses at the gene ends were 6 bases for V and 5 bases for J; bases not matched to a gene: 6. The CDR3 nucleotides are TGTGCCAGCAGGGCGGGGGGAGTTCACGAGCAGTACTTC. Translation gives CASRAGGVHEQYF.

This clonotype was seen only once. The rearrangement uses TRBV12-3 or TRBV12-4 and TRBJ1-1; a weak D match, TRBD1 (6 bases). The CDR3 is made up of 12 amino acids. The germline V and J ends were trimmed by 6 bases and 7 bases, with 12 bases remaining between them. CDR3 residues: CASSRRGGEAFF. The CDR3 DNA reads as TGTGCCAGCAGCCGGAGGGGGGGTGAAGCTTTCTTT.

Only a few counts were recorded for this clonotype. This chain connects TRBV12-3 or TRBV12-4 to TRBJ1-1; D is possibly TRBD1 (6 bases). Deletions cut 5 bases from V and 5 bases from J, with 21 bases between. This CDR3 has 16 residues. The CDR3 bases are TGTGCCAGCAGTGAACACAGACAGGACCGGGGAACTGAAGCTTTCTTT. Translated: CASSEHRQDRGTEAFF.

This rearrangement joins TRBV20-1 to TRBJ2-7, with D perhaps TRBD2 (5 bases). The CDR3 contains 14 residues. Trimming took off 5 bases at V and 0 bases at J, with 14 bases between the two ends. CDR1 is DFQATT and CDR2 is SNEGSKA in the germline V gene (reference sequence). Written as DNA, the CDR3 is TGCAGTGCTGGGGAGTCGGCCCACTCCTACGAGCAGTACTTC. Translating gives CSAGESAHSYEQYF.